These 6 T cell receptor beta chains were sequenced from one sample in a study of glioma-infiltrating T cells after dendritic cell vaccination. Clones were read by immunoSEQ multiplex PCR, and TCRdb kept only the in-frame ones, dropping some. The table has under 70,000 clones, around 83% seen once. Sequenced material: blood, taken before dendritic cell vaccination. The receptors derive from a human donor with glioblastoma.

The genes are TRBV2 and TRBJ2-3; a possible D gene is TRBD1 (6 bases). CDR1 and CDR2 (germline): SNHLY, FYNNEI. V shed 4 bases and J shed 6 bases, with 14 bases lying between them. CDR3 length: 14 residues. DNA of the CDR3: TGTGCCAGCAGTGTTCAGGGGATCTCGGATACGCAGTATTTT. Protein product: CASSVQGISDTQYF.

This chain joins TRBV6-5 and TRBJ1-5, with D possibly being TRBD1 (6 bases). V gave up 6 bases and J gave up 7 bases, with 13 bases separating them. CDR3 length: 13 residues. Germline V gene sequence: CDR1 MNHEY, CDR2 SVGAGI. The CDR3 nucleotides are TGTGCCAGCAGCAACAACAGGGCCCAGCCCCAGCATTTT. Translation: CASSNNRAQPQHF.

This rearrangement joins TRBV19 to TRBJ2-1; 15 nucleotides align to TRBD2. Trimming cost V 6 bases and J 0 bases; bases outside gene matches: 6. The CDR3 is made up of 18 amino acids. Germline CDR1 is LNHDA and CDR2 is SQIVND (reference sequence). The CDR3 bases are TGTGCCAGTAGAGGACTAGCGGGGGGGATGAGCTCCTACAATGAGCAGTTCTTC. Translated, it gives CASRGLAGGMSSYNEQFF.

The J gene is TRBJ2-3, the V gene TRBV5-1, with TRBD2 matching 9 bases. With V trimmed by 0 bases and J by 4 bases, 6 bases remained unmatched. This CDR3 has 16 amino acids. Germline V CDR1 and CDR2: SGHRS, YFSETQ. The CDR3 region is CASSLAEAGGPDTQYF. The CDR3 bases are TGCGCCAGCAGCTTGGCCGAAGCGGGGGGCCCAGATACGCAGTATTTT.

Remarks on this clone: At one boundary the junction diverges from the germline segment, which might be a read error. The CDR3 region is CASSFFRHYGCTF. The CDR3 DNA reads as TGTGCCAGCAGTTTCTTTCGGCACTATGGCTGCACCTTC. The chain employs TRBV27 and TRBJ1-2; no firm D call. Germline V gene sequence: CDR1 MNHEY, CDR2 SMNVEV (reference sequence). The CDR3 sequence is 13 residues long.

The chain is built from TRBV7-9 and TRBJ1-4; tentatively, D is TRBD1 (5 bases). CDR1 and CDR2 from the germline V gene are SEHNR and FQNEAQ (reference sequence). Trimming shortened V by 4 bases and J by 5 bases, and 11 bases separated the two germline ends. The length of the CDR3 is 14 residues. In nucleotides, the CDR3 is TGTGCCAGCAGCTCGGGGGAAATCAATGAAAAACTGTTTTTT. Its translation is CASSSGEINEKLFF. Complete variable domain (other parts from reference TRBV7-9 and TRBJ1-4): DTGVSQNPRHKITKRGQNVTFRCDPISEHNRLYWYRQTLGQGPEFLTYFQNEAQLEKSRLLSDRFSAERPKGSFSTLEIQRTEQGDSAMYLCASSSGEINEKLFFGSGTQLSVL.